This T cell receptor (beta chain) was recovered during a study of cytomegalovirus exposure and HLA in healthy donors. Study results and limitations: As a later analysis revealed, most CMV-associated TCR beta chains appeared HLA-restricted. Earlier findings revealed that most TCR beta V segments proved productive either about 87% or about 30% of the time. Some V segments, TRBV6-2 and TRBV6-3 among them, were indistinguishable and were therefore excluded.

Primers: 60 Vbeta forward and 13 Jbeta reverse. Profiling relied on immunoSEQ multiplex PCR, and the TCRdb table lists in-frame clones only, not all of them. The table shows 160,000 or so clones, with 65% to 80% occurring only once. In its sample, this clone was seen once. The antigen remains undetermined. The V gene's germline CDR1 is SGHNT and CDR2 YYREEE (reference sequence). The length of the CDR3 is 14 residues. V was shortened by 0 bases and J by 8 bases, with 11 bases between the two germline ends. Input material: PBMCs. The chain has TRBV5-4 and TRBJ1-4, with a possible D match to TRBD1 (6 bases). The clonotype was recovered from a man in his forties or fifties in good health and CMV-seronegative. The CDR3 DNA reads TGTGCCAGCAGCTTGGCAGGGGCACGAGAAAAACTGTTTTTT. This encodes CASSLAGAREKLFF. The full variable domain, rest sourced from reference TRBV5-4 and TRBJ1-4, is ETGVTQSPTHLIKTRGQQVTLRCSSQSGHNTVSWYQQALGQGPQFIFQYYREEENGRGNFPPRFSGLQFPNYSSELNVNALELDDSALYLCASSLAGAREKLFFGSGTQLSVL.